The source of this T cell receptor beta chain is a study of shared clonotypes between healthy human individuals. For this clone: Its antigen remains unknown.

Measured with immunoSEQ multiplex PCR; TCRdb has only the in-frame clones, and not every one. The table has roughly 650,000 clones, around 97% seen once. Study findings and constraints: Larger estimated richness was generally seen in naive subsets than in memory subsets. Four donors held about 5% of naive CD4 clonotypes in common. Rarefaction showed that sequencing of sorted subsets was incomplete (despite large depth).

The sequence derives from a woman aged 25 to 39 in good health. The sample taken for sequencing was naive CD4+ T cells sorted from blood. Subset described: CD45RA+ positively selected.

The CDR3 DNA is TGTGCCAGCAGCTTAGGAGGGGAGGGCTCCTACGAGCAGTACTTC. This gives the protein CASSLGGEGSYEQYF. This chain connects TRBV7-2 to TRBJ2-7; TRBD2 aligns across 7 bases. CDR1 SGHTA and CDR2 FQGNSA come from the germline V gene. Losses at the gene ends were 1 base for V and 0 bases for J; bases not matched to a gene: 3. The CDR3 consists of 15 residues.